The 20 T cell receptor beta chains presented below share a single source sample, sequenced in a study of cytomegalovirus exposure and HLA in healthy donors. Primers for the PCR totalled 60 Vbeta and 13 Jbeta. The repertoire was sequenced with immunoSEQ multiplex PCR; TCRdb's copy has only in-frame clones and lacks some. Of about 130,000 clones in the sample, around 72% were seen once. The source material was PBMCs. These receptors originate from a woman aged 18-30 years in good health and CMV-seronegative.

The gene calls are TRBV30 and TRBJ1-1, with 9 nucleotides matching TRBD1. From germline, CDR1 is GTSNPN and CDR2 SVGIG (reference sequence). This CDR3 is built from 14 residues. The CDR3 loop is CAIQQGAMNTEAFF. CDR3 coding DNA: TGTGCTATTCAACAGGGGGCAATGAACACTGAAGCTTTCTTT.

In this sample, this clone turned up once. The chain couples TRBV28 to TRBJ1-2; the D gene is possibly TRBD1 (6 bases). Germline V CDR1 and CDR2: MDHEN, SYDVKM. The CDR3 spans 14 residues. V lost 3 bases, J lost 5 bases, and 13 bases lay in between. The CDR3 bases are TGTGCCAGCAGTTTTTCCGACAGGAGATATGGCTACACCTTC. Its translation is CASSFSDRRYGYTF.

The rearrangement uses TRBV2 and TRBJ2-5; D may be TRBD2 (6 bases). CDR3 length: 13 amino acids. V was pared by 4 bases and J by 4 bases, with 10 bases between. Germline CDR1 is SNHLY and CDR2 is FYNNEI. The CDR3 protein is CASSGPEGETQYF. CDR3 DNA sequence: TGTGCCAGCAGTGGACCGGAGGGAGAGACCCAGTACTTC.

The rearrangement uses TRBV11-2 and TRBJ2-3, with TRBD2 matching 9 bases. The CDR3 contains 13 residues. Germline assignment: CDR1 SGHAT and CDR2 FQNNGV. Trimming removed 5 bases from V and 14 bases from J; junction bases left unmatched: 11. CDR3 amino acids: CASSPLSGRLVYF. CDR3 DNA sequence: TGTGCCAGCAGCCCCCTTAGCGGGAGATTGGTGTATTTT. Looking up the rest from reference TRBV11-2 and TRBJ2-3 gives the full variable domain: EAGVAQSPRYKIIEKRQSVAFWCNPISGHATLYWYQQILGQGPKLLIQFQNNGVVDDSQLPKDRFSAERLKGVDSTLKIQPAKLEDSAVYLCASSPLSGRLVYFGPGTRLTVL.

In its sample, this clone was seen a few times. The chain is built from TRBV27 and TRBJ1-1; D is uncertain. The CDR3 extends over 12 amino acids. V was pared by 4 bases and J by 6 bases, with 9 bases between. Germline-derived CDR1 and CDR2 are MNHEY and SMNVEV (reference sequence). The CDR3 sequence: CASSSSKAEAFF. The CDR3 DNA reads TGTGCCAGCAGTTCCTCTAAAGCTGAAGCTTTCTTT.

CDR3: CASGLVTGEQGPQYF. The CDR3 bases are TGTGCTAGTGGTTTGGTTACAGGGGAGCAGGGCCCCCAGTACTTC. V gene TRBV12-5 combines with J gene TRBJ2-5; TRBD1 aligns across 7 bases. The CDR3 totals 15 residues. CDR1 is LGHNT, CDR2 FRNRAP, per germline. J was trimmed by 9 bases and V by 0 bases; bases with no gene match: 10.

The J gene is TRBJ1-5, the V gene TRBV28; D is ambiguous. V gave up 0 bases and J gave up 0 bases, with 9 bases separating them. The germline V gene encodes CDR1 MDHEN and CDR2 SYDVKM. There are 16 residues in the CDR3. The CDR3 nucleotides are TGTGCCAGCAGTTTATGGGAGACGAATAGCAATCAGCCCCAGCATTTT. It yields the protein CASSLWETNSNQPQHF.

The V gene is TRBV30, the J gene TRBJ1-1; perhaps TRBD1 as D (6 bases). Germline loops: CDR1 GTSNPN, CDR2 SVGIG (reference sequence). The ends were cut back, 2 bases at V and 0 bases at J, with 10 bases in the middle. The CDR3 spans 14 residues. CDR3 protein: CAWSPGHLNTEAFF. The CDR3 nucleotides read TGTGCCTGGAGTCCGGGACACCTGAACACTGAAGCTTTCTTT.

The chain uses TRBV9 and TRBJ2-7; D might be TRBD2 (6 bases). Between the trimmed V and J ends, which lost 3 bases and 4 bases, there was a span of 14 bases. The germline V gene encodes CDR1 SGDLS and CDR2 YYNGEE. CDR3 length: 14 amino acids. CDR3 sequence reads: CASSATSFHYEQYF. DNA for the CDR3: TGTGCCAGCAGCGCGACTAGTTTTCATTACGAGCAGTACTTC.

This clone came up once. The rearrangement uses TRBV6-5 and TRBJ1-5; a weak D match, TRBD1 (5 bases). Germline assignment: CDR1 MNHEY and CDR2 SVGAGI. The CDR3 length is 15 residues. Trimming cost V 0 bases and J 5 bases, with 11 bases left between them. CDR3 nucleotide sequence: TGTGCCAGCAGTTACTCGAAAGACAGTCATCAGCCCCAGCATTTT. Encoded protein: CASSYSKDSHQPQHF.

The V call is TRBV10-2, the J call TRBJ1-1; 8 bases are shared with TRBD1. The CDR3 is 14 amino acids. Germline V lookup: CDR1 WSHSY, CDR2 SAAADI. The J segment lost 3 bases and the V segment lost 7 bases, leaving 7 bases of the junction unmatched. The CDR3 region has the DNA TGCGCCAGCATGATGACAGGGGATCACACTGAAGCTTTCTTT. Residues: CASMMTGDHTEAFF.

V and J are TRBV6-1 and TRBJ2-6; D not resolved. Germline loops: CDR1 MNHNS, CDR2 SASEGT. The length of the CDR3 is 13 residues. V shed 3 bases and J shed 3 bases, with 3 bases lying between them. CDR3 sequence: CASSDSGANVLTF. In DNA form, the CDR3 reads TGTGCCAGCAGTGATAGTGGGGCCAACGTCCTGACTTTC.

The CDR3 region is CASSLDRANYNEQFF. The CDR3 DNA is TGTGCCAGCAGCTTAGACAGGGCGAACTACAATGAGCAGTTCTTC. The chain is built from TRBV7-8 and TRBJ2-1; D is perhaps TRBD1 (6 bases). The germline V and J ends were trimmed by 1 base and 3 bases, with 10 bases remaining between them. Germline CDR1 SGHVS, CDR2 FQNEAQ. The CDR3 length is 15 residues. Combining the CDR3 with reference TRBV7-8 and TRBJ2-1 gives the whole variable domain GAGVSQSPRYKVAKRGQDVALRCDPISGHVSLFWYQQALGQGPEFLTYFQNEAQLDKSGLPSDRFFAERPEGSVSTLKIQRTQQEDSAVYLCASSLDRANYNEQFFGPGTRLTVL.

The chain uses TRBV5-1 and TRBJ1-1; TRBD1 aligns across 8 bases. Germline trimming cut 3 bases from V and 1 base from J; bases unmatched to any gene: 5. CDR3 length: 15 amino acids. The germline gives CDR1 SGHRS, CDR2 YFSETQ. The CDR3 loop is CASSSWGQANTEAFF. The CDR3 DNA reads TGCGCCAGCAGCTCGTGGGGACAGGCGAACACTGAAGCTTTCTTT.

The chain has TRBV19 and TRBJ1-1; no firm D call. The CDR3 loop spans 12 amino acids. Trimming removed 8 bases at V and 1 base at J, with 8 bases between. Germline CDR1 is LNHDA and CDR2 is SQIVND (reference sequence). The CDR3 DNA reads TGTGCCAGTCACAACGCGAACACTGAAGCTTTCTTT. It yields the protein CASHNANTEAFF.

The V call is TRBV2, the J call TRBJ1-1; D call uncertain. V was clipped by 7 bases and J by 4 bases, with 13 bases between them. The CDR3 consists of 13 residues. From germline, CDR1 is SNHLY and CDR2 FYNNEI. The CDR3 region is CASTPARGTEAFF. DNA for the CDR3: TGTGCCAGCACTCCGGCGCGGGGCACTGAAGCTTTCTTT.

The chain couples TRBV19 to TRBJ2-7; a weak D match, TRBD1 (6 bases). CDR1 is LNHDA, CDR2 SQIVND, per germline (reference sequence). Trimming shortened V by 2 bases and J by 3 bases, and 8 bases separated the two germline ends. The CDR3 is made up of 13 amino acids. The DNA of the CDR3 is TGTGCCAGTAGTATAACAGGGCTCTACGAGCAGTACTTC. It is translated as CASSITGLYEQYF.

The CDR3 reads CASSSRDRETEAFF. Written as DNA, the CDR3 is TGTGCCAGCAGTTCCAGGGACAGGGAGACTGAAGCTTTCTTT. This rearrangement joins TRBV6-5 to TRBJ1-1, with 9 positions matching TRBD1. In germline, CDR1 is MNHEY, CDR2 SVGAGI. The CDR3 consists of 14 residues. Unmatched junction bases numbered 5, after V lost 4 bases and J lost 5 bases.

This sequence joins TRBV30 and TRBJ1-2; D possibly corresponds to TRBD1 (6 bases). The V end lost 7 bases, the J end lost 8 bases, and 20 bases lay between the germline ends. CDR1 GTSNPN and CDR2 SVGIG come from the germline V gene (reference sequence). The CDR3 has 13 amino acids. The CDR3, as DNA: TGTGCCTACCTAGGGACACCAGCGAGGGGCTACACCTTC. It encodes CAYLGTPARGYTF.

This clone was counted only a few times. The chain has TRBV5-8 and TRBJ1-1; no clear D. Germline CDR1 is SGHTS and CDR2 is YDEGEE. Trimming removed 3 bases from V and 7 bases from J, with 16 bases in between. The CDR3 runs 14 residues. The CDR3 DNA reads as TGTGCCAGCAGCTCGTACGGGTCGGAAGTTGAAGCTTTCTTT. Translation gives CASSSYGSEVEAFF.